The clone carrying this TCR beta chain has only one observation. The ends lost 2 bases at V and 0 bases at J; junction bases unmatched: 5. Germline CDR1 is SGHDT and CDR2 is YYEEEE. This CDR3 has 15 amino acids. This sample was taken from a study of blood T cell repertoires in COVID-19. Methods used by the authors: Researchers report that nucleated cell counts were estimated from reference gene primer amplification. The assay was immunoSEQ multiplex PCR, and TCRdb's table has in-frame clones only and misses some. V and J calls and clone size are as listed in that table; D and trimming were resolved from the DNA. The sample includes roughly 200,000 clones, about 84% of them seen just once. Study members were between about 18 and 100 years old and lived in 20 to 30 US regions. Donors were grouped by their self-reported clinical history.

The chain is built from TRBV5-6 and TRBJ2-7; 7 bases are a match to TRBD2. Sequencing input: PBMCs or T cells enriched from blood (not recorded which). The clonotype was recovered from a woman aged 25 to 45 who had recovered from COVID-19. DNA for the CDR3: TGTGCCAGCAGCTTTGCGGGAGCCAGCTCCTACGAGCAGTACTTC. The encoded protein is CASSFAGASSYEQYF.